This TCR beta chain was recorded in a study of T cells after yellow fever vaccination. This CDR3 has 14 amino acids. The germline CDR1 and CDR2 sequences are MNHEY and SVGEGT. V was trimmed by 4 bases and J by 5 bases, leaving 14 bases between them. On this clonotype itself: A read error may be the cause here, since a much bigger clone is one base away.

TCR cDNA was made by 5'RACE template switching, adding a universal primer site and UMIs. Each CDR3 protein gets one entry after TCRdb re-called the 5' RACE reads with MiXCR. The sample includes a few hundred thousand distinct CDR3 sequences, approximately 18% of them seen just once. The sample was PBMCs, taken before the yellow fever booster vaccination. This TCR was recovered from a man aged 18-30 years who received the YFV17D yellow fever vaccine. This chain links TRBV6-2 or TRBV6-3 with TRBJ1-1; no firm D call. CDR3 coding DNA: TGTGCCAGCAGTTCCTCCCCGGGAGAGACTGAAGCTTTCTTT. Translating it yields CASSSSPGETEAFF.